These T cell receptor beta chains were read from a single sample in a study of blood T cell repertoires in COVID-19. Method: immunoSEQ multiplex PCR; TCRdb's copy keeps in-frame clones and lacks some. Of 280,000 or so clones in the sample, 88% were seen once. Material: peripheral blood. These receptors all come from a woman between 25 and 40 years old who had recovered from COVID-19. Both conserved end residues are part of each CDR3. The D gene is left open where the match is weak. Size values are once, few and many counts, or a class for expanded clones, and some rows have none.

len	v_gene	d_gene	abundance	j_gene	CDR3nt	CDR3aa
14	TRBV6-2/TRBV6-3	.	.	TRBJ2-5	TGTGCCAGCAGTTACGGGGGCCACTTCGGGACCCAGTACTTC	CASSYGGHFGTQYF
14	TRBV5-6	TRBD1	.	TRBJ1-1	TGTGCCAGCAGCTTAGAGGGACAGGGGGCCGGAGCTTTCTTT	CASSLEGQGAGAFF
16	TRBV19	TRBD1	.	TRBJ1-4	TGTGCCAGTAGTCCCCGGGATACAGGGGGCCGTGAAAAACTGTTTTTT	CASSPRDTGGREKLFF
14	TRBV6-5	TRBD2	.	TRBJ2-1	TGTGCCACTAACCGCGGCGGGGGGTACAATGAGCAGTTCTTC	CATNRGGGYNEQFF
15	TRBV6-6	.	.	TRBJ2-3	TGTGCCAGCAGTCTGGCCCGTCCAGCGACAGATACGCAGTATTTT	CASSLARPATDTQYF
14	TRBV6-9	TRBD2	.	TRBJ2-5	TGTGCCAGCAGTTATGAGCGGGGGGTCGAGACCCAGTACTTC	CASSYERGVETQYF
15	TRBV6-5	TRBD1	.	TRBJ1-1	TGTGCCAGCAGGAAAGAGGACAGGGTGCGCACTGAAGCTTTCTTT	CASRKEDRVRTEAFF
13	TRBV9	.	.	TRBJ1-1	TGTGCCAGCAGCCTTAGCCCCCGCACTGAAGCTTTCTTT	CASSLSPRTEAFF
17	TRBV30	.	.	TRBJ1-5	TGTGCCTGGAGTGTCGGACAGAGTACCTATAGCAATCAGCCCCAGCATTTT	CAWSVGQSTYSNQPQHF
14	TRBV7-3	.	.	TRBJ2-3	TGTGCCAGCAGCTTCCTTGACACCACAGATACGCAGTATTTT	CASSFLDTTDTQYF
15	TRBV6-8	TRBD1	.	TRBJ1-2	TGTGCCAGCACTCTAGCTGGGACAGTTCAGTATGGCTACACCTTC	CASTLAGTVQYGYTF
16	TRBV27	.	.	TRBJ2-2	TGTGCCAGCAGTCCGGGACAAGTGCGGGACACCGGGGAGCTGTTTTTT	CASSPGQVRDTGELFF
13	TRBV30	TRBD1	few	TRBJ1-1	TGTGCCTGGAGTCTAGGGGACAGGGGTGAAGCTTTCTTT	CAWSLGDRGEAFF
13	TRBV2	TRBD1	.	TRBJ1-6	TGTGCCAGCAAGGGACAGGGAAATTCACCCCTCCACTTT	CASKGQGNSPLHF
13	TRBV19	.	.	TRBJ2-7	TGTGCCAGTAGTCCCGAGGCGCGATCGGAACAGTACTTC	CASSPEARSEQYF
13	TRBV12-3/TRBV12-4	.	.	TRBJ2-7	TGTGCCAGCAGTTTAGGAGGGTTCGACGAGCAGTACTTC	CASSLGGFDEQYF
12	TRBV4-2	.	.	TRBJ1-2	TGTGCCAGCAGCCAAGTAGTTGGTGGCTACACCTTC	CASSQVVGGYTF
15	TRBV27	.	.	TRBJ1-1	TGTGCCAGCAGAAAAACAGGGCCCATGAACACTGAAGCTTTCTTT	CASRKTGPMNTEAFF
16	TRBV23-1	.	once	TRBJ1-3	TGCGCCAGCAGTCAATCTAGAGTATTCTCTGGAAACACCATATATTTT	CASSQSRVFSGNTIYF
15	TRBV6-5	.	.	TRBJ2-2	TGTGCCAGCAGTTTGACCGCAGGGAACACCGGGGAGCTGTTTTTT	CASSLTAGNTGELFF
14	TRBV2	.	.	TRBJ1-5	TGTGCCAGCAGTGACAGGGTAAGCAATCAGCCCCAGCATTTT	CASSDRVSNQPQHF
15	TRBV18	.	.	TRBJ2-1	TGTGCCAGCTCGCTCAGGGCGGGGCCCTACAATGAGCAGTTCTTC	CASSLRAGPYNEQFF
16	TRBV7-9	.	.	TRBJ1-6	TGTGCCAGCAGTTCCGGGGGAGGGGTGATGAATTCACCCCTCCACTTT	CASSSGGGVMNSPLHF
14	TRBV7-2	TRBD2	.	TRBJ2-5	TGTGCCAGCACCTTATTGGGAGGGCAAGAGACCCAGTACTTC	CASTLLGGQETQYF
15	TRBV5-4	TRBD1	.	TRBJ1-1	TGTGCCAGCAGCTTCCCAGGGGGCGAAGGCACTGAAGCTTTCTTT	CASSFPGGEGTEAFF
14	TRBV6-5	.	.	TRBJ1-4	TGTGCCAGCAGGAGGGACTCCTTTAATGAAAAACTGTTTTTT	CASRRDSFNEKLFF
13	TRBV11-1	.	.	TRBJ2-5	TGTGCCAGCAGCGGGGACATGGAAGAGACCCAGTACTTC	CASSGDMEETQYF
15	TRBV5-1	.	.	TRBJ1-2	TGCGCCAGCAGCTCAACAGGGCCCCCTAACTATGGCTACACCTTC	CASSSTGPPNYGYTF
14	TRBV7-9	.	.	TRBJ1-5	TGTGCCAGCAGCCAGGCCAGTGGCAATCAGCCCCAGCATTTT	CASSQASGNQPQHF
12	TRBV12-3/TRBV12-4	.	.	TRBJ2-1	TGTGCCAGCAGTTCTCGACAGGTAGAGCAGTTCTTC	CASSSRQVEQFF
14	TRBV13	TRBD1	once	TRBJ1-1	TGTGCCAGCAGCCCGACAGGGTACGGCACTGAAGCTTTCTTT	CASSPTGYGTEAFF
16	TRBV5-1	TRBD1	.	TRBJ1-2	TGCGCCAGCAGCTCCGGGACAGGAGCTTATAACTATGGCTACACCTTC	CASSSGTGAYNYGYTF
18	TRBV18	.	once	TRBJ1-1	TGTGCCAGCTCACCACCCACGGGAGGTTATTCTAAGAACACTGAAGCTTTCTTT	CASSPPTGGYSKNTEAFF
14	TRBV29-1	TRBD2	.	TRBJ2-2	TGCAGCGTTCCGGGACTAGCGAACACCGGGGAGCTGTTTTTT	CSVPGLANTGELFF
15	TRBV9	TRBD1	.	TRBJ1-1	TGTGCCAGCAGCGCGGTCGGACAGGGAGTTACTGAAGCTTTCTTT	CASSAVGQGVTEAFF
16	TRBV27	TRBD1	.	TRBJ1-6	TGTGCCAGCAGTAGGACAGGGGCCATTTATAATTCACCCCTCCACTTT	CASSRTGAIYNSPLHF
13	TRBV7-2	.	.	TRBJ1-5	TGTGCCAGCAGTTCGATTCCAGCGGGGCCCCAGCATTTT	CASSSIPAGPQHF
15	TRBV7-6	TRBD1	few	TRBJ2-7	TGTGCCAGCAGCCTATCGACAGGGACCCACTACGAGCAGTACTTC	CASSLSTGTHYEQYF
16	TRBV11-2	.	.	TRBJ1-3	TGTGCCAGCAGTTCCAGAGGGCGTTCCCTCGGAAACACCATATATTTT	CASSSRGRSLGNTIYF
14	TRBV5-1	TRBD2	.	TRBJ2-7	TGCGCCAGCAGCGGACCGACTAGCGGGGGCGAGCAGTACTTC	CASSGPTSGGEQYF
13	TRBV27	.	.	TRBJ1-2	TGTGCCAGCCGGCGGGGGAGAACTAATGGCTACACCTTC	CASRRGRTNGYTF
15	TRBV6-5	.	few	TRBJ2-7	TGTGCCAGCAGTCCCCGCGCGGGCAGCTCCTACGAGCAGTACTTC	CASSPRAGSSYEQYF
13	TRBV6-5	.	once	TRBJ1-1	TGTGCCAGCAGTTACACCCAGAAGACTGAAGCTTTCTTT	CASSYTQKTEAFF
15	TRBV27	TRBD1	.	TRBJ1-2	TGTGCCAGCAGTACCCGACAGGGGATGGTTCGTGGCTACACCTTC	CASSTRQGMVRGYTF
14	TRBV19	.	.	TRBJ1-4	TGTGCCAGTAGGAACCGGGATCCCGCGGCAAAACTGTTTTTT	CASRNRDPAAKLFF
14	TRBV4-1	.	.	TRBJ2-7	TGCGCCAGCAGCCAAGAGAACAGGCATCAGGAGCAGTACTTC	CASSQENRHQEQYF
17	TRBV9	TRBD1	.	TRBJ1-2	TGTGCCAGCAGCGTAGCTGGGCAGGGGGAGTTTGGCTATGGCTACACCTTC	CASSVAGQGEFGYGYTF
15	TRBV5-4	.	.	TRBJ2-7	TGTGCCAGCAGCTTCGGGGGGCAAAGCGGGTACGAGCAGTACTTC	CASSFGGQSGYEQYF
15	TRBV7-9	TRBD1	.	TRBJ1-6	TGTGCCAGCAGCTTAGGAACAGGGGGCGATTCACCCCTCCACTTT	CASSLGTGGDSPLHF
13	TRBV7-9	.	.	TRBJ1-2	TGTGCCAGCACCCCTACCCCGGGGGGTGGCTACACCTTC	CASTPTPGGGYTF
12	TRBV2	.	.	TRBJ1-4	TGTGCCAGCAGTAGGGAGGGGGAAAAACTGTTTTTT	CASSREGEKLFF
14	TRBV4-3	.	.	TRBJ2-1	TGCGCCAGCAGCCAAGACCCTGGGCGTAATGAGCAGTTCTTC	CASSQDPGRNEQFF
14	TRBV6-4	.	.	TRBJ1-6	TGTGCCAGCAGTGACGGCAGGGCAGGATCACCCCTCCACTTT	CASSDGRAGSPLHF